This T cell receptor (beta chain) was sequenced for a study of T cells in narcolepsy. Study overall: Enrolled donors included narcolepsy type 1 or type 2 patients and healthy controls.

In regard to this clone: Its antigen is as yet unknown.

This table comes from immunoSEQ multiplex PCR, and its TCRdb copy is limited to in-frame clones, with some not included. Of tens of thousands of clones listed, about 91% are singletons. Study-level findings and limits: Blood of same and different patients, but not healthy controls, reportedly held recurring autoreactive clonotypes.

The sequencing input was CD45RA- memory CD4+ T cells from PBMCs. This sequence originates from a human donor with narcolepsy.

Here the CDR3 DNA reads TGTGCCAGCAGTAAAGGCGGGAGTGGCTACGAGCAGTACTTC. Translation: CASSKGGSGYEQYF. The chain couples TRBV7-3 to TRBJ2-7; 7 nucleotides match TRBD2. V trimming: 6 bases; J trimming: 3 bases; junction bases outside the gene matches: 8. Germline V gene lookup returns CDR1 SGHTA and CDR2 FQGTGA. This CDR3 is built from 14 residues.